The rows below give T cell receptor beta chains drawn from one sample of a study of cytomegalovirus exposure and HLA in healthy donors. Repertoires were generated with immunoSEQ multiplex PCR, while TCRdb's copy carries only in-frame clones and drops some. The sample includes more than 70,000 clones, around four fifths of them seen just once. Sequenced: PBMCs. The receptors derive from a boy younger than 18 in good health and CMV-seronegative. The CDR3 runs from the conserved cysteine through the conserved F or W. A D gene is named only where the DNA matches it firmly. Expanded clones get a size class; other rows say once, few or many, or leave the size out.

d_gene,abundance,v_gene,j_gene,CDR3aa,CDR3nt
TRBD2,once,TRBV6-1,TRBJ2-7,CASSEDGGASYEQYF,TGTGCCAGCAGTGAAGACGGGGGGGCCTCCTACGAGCAGTACTTC
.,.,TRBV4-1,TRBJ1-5,CASSQDRGNQPQHF,TGCGCCAGCAGCCAAGATCGGGGAAATCAGCCCCAGCATTTT
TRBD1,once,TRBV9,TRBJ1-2,CASSVGQGSPYGYTF,TGTGCCAGCAGCGTAGGACAGGGGAGTCCCTATGGCTACACCTTC
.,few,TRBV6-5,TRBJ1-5,CASSYAGGANQPQHF,TGTGCCAGCAGTTACGCGGGGGGGGCAAATCAGCCCCAGCATTTT
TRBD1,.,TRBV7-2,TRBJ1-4,CASSFSRDSVEKLFF,TGTGCCAGCAGCTTTTCCCGGGACAGTGTTGAAAAACTGTTTTTT
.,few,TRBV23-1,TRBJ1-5,CASSQSLREDQPQHF,TGCGCCAGCAGTCAATCTCTCAGGGAAGATCAGCCCCAGCATTTT
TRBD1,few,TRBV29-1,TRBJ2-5,CSVVGNRGRETQYF,TGCAGCGTTGTAGGTAACAGGGGTCGGGAGACCCAGTACTTC
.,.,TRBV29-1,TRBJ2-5,CSVVSPGETQYF,TGCAGCGTTGTCTCGCCCGGGGAGACCCAGTACTTC
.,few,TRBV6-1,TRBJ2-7,CASSGGEQYF,TGTGCCAGCAGTGGAGGGGAGCAGTACTTC
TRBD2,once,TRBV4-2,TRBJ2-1,CASSQDLAGAYNEQFF,TGTGCCAGCAGCCAAGACCTAGCGGGAGCGTACAATGAGCAGTTCTTC
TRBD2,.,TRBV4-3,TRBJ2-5,CASSQDAGTSEETQYF,TGCGCCAGCAGCCAAGACGCCGGGACTAGCGAAGAGACCCAGTACTTC
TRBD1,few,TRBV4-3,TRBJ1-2,CASSQRQGLGYGYTF,TGCGCCAGCAGCCAGCGACAGGGGTTGGGCTATGGCTACACCTTC
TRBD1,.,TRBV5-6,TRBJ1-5,CASSLGQGASSQPQHF,TGTGCCAGCAGCTTAGGACAGGGGGCTTCGAGTCAGCCCCAGCATTTT
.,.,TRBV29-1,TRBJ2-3,CSVERAGTDTQYF,TGCAGCGTTGAACGAGCGGGCACAGATACGCAGTATTTT
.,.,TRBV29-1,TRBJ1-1,CSGRQVNTEAFF,TGCAGCGGGCGACAGGTGAACACTGAAGCTTTCTTT
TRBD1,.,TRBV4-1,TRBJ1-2,CASSQEMGQYYGYTF,TGCGCCAGCAGCCAAGAAATGGGACAGTACTATGGCTACACCTTC
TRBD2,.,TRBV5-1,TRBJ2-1,CASSWIESSGDSFF,TGCGCCAGCAGCTGGATTGAGTCTAGCGGCGATTCGTTCTTC
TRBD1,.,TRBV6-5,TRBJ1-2,CASSQTGFYGYTF,TGTGCCAGCAGTCAGACAGGGTTCTATGGCTACACCTTC
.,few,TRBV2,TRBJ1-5,CASSSSGQPQHF,TGTGCCAGCAGTAGTTCAGGTCAGCCCCAGCATTTT
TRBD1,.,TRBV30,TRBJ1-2,CAWRPRDRSTNGYTF,TGTGCCTGGAGGCCCCGGGACAGGTCGACCAATGGCTACACCTTC
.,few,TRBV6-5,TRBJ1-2,CASSYSRRGDGYTF,TGTGCCAGCAGTTACTCGAGACGGGGGGATGGCTACACCTTC
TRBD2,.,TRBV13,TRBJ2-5,CASSLYGGETQYF,TGTGCCAGCAGCTTATACGGGGGGGAGACCCAGTACTTC
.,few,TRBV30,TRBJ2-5,CAWSVRTQETQYF,TGTGCCTGGAGTGTACGGACACAAGAGACCCAGTACTTC
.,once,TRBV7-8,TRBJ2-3,CASSTTRRGGTDTQYF,TGTGCCAGCAGCACAACTAGGAGGGGAGGCACAGATACGCAGTATTTT
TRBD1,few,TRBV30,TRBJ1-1,CAWTGTGEAFF,TGTGCCTGGACCGGGACAGGTGAAGCTTTCTTT
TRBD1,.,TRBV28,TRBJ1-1,CAITQGTYLGEAFF,TGTGCCATCACACAGGGGACTTATTTGGGTGAAGCTTTCTTT
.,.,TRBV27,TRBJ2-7,CASSFRGSSYEQYF,TGTGCCAGCAGTTTTCGGGGTAGCTCCTACGAGCAGTACTTC
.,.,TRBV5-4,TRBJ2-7,CASSLDPRGYEQYF,TGTGCCAGCAGCTTGGATCCCAGGGGTTACGAGCAGTACTTC
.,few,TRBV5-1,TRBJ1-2,CASSLDQGYGYTF,TGCGCCAGCAGCTTGGACCAGGGATATGGCTACACCTTC